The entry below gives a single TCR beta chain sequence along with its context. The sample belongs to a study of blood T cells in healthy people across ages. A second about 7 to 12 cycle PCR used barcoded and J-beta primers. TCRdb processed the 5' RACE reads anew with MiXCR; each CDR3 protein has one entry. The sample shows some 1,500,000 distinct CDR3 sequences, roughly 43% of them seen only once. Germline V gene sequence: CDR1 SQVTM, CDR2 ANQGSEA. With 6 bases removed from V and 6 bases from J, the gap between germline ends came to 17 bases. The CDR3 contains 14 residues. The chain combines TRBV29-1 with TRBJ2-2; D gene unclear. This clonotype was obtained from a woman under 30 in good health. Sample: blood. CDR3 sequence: CSVAKGVSAGELFF. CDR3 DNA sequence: TGCAGCGTAGCTAAGGGCGTTTCGGCCGGGGAGCTGTTTTTT.